These 6 T cell receptor beta chains came from one sample sequenced in a study of identical twins. TCRdb reprocessed the 5' RACE reads with MiXCR, giving one entry per CDR3 protein. Of around 530,000 distinct CDR3 sequences detected, 15% appear once; the ten largest clones hold more than 0.4%. These data were also reused for a study on yellow fever vaccine responses in identical twins.

The sequencing sample was made of CD4+ T cells sorted from blood. These receptors originate from a woman aged 18 to 35 in good health.

This clonotype was recorded only once. The chain has TRBV5-1 and TRBJ2-7, with D possibly TRBD2 on 6 matching bases. The CDR3 has 13 residues. Germline CDR1 is SGHRS and CDR2 is YFSETQ. Trimming shortened V by 8 bases and J by 2 bases, and 14 bases separated the two germline ends. CDR3 amino acids: CARKGGTAYEQYF. CDR3 coding DNA: TGCGCCAGAAAGGGCGGGACTGCCTACGAGCAGTACTTC.

This clonotype was seen only a few times. The CDR3 region is CASSFRESSSTDTQYF. As DNA, the CDR3 is TGCGCCAGCAGCTTCAGGGAATCTTCTAGCACAGATACGCAGTATTTT. The V gene is TRBV5-1, the J gene TRBJ2-3; a possible D gene is TRBD1 (5 bases). Per the germline V gene, CDR1 is SGHRS and CDR2 is YFSETQ. There are 16 residues in the CDR3. V was clipped by 2 bases and J by 0 bases, with 13 bases between them.

For the CDR3, the DNA is TGTGCCGCCAAGGGGGGGGCCCTCGACAATGAGCAGTTCTTC. It translates to CAAKGGALDNEQFF. The chain employs TRBV6-1 and TRBJ2-1; D might be TRBD2 (7 bases). Trimming took 11 bases from V and 5 from J, leaving 19 bases between them. Germline values: CDR1 MNHNS, CDR2 SASEGT. The CDR3 loop spans 14 amino acids.

This clonotype has only a few counts. This chain links TRBV28 with TRBJ2-5; 8 bases align to TRBD1. V lost 10 bases, J lost 5 bases, and 21 bases stayed unmatched. This CDR3 region has 17 residues. Germline V gene data show CDR1 as MDHEN and CDR2 as SYDVKM. CDR3 residues: CATLLPPGANRGETQYF. For the CDR3, the DNA is TGTGCCACCCTTCTTCCCCCGGGAGCAAACAGGGGGGAGACCCAGTACTTC.

This clonotype occurred a few times. This chain joins TRBV28 and TRBJ2-1; 9 bases agree with TRBD2. CDR3 length equals 15 residues. The germline gives CDR1 MDHEN, CDR2 SYDVKM. V trimming: 2 bases; J trimming: 8 bases; junction bases outside the gene matches: 7. CDR3 nucleotide sequence: TGTGCCAGCAGTTTAGCGGCTAGCGGGGTTTATGAGCAGTTCTTC. It specifies CASSLAASGVYEQFF.

The chain couples TRBV7-9 to TRBJ2-5, with TRBD1 matching over 7 bases. V shed 5 bases, J shed 2 bases, and the junction held 11 bases outside the gene matches. CDR3 length: 16 amino acids. Germline V lookup: CDR1 SEHNR, CDR2 FQNEAQ (reference sequence). The CDR3 region has the DNA TGTGCCAGCAGCCCTCCGCCAGGCAGGGGGCAAGAGACCCAGTACTTC. Protein sequence: CASSPPPGRGQETQYF.